These 27 T cell receptor beta chains were sequenced from one sample in a study of T cells expressing NK-cell markers. TCRdb re-called the 5' RACE reads; every CDR3 protein appears as one record, without DNA. With about 390,000 distinct CDR3 sequences in the sample, the ten largest clones hold about 10%. The sample consisted of blood T cells: a sorted CD56 or NKG2C T cell subset, CD4+ or CD8+ T cells, or bulk PBMC T cells (not recorded which). The receptor set was obtained from a woman in her 50s in good health.

V gene TRBV5-1 combines with J gene TRBJ2-1; TCRdb returns TRBD2, unconfirmable since there is no DNA. Germline CDR1 reads SGHRS; CDR2 reads YFSETQ. The CDR3 covers 16 residues. The CDR3 reads CASSSLAGSSYNEQFF.

V usage is TRBV6-5 and J usage is TRBJ1-2; TCRdb designates TRBD1, a call that cannot be tested without DNA. Germline lookup yields CDR1 MNHEY and CDR2 SVGAGI. The CDR3 contains 15 residues. Here the CDR3 reads CASSYENRGLRGYTF.

The V gene is TRBV11-3, the J gene TRBJ2-3; TCRdb calls TRBD1, which cannot be checked without DNA. The CDR3 runs to 15 residues. Germline CDR1 is SGHNT and CDR2 is YENEEA. The CDR3 loop is CASSLEDRGGDTQYF.

This chain links TRBV18 with TRBJ1-5; TCRdb picks TRBD1, but there is no DNA to check that call. CDR3 size: 14 residues. Germline V gene sequence: CDR1 KGHSH, CDR2 LQKENI. The CDR3 sequence: CASSPSGQFQPQHF.

The chain joins TRBV12-3 or TRBV12-4 to TRBJ2-1; TCRdb's D gene call, TRBD1, goes unchecked for lack of DNA. The CDR3 sequence is 16 residues long. CDR3 residues: CASSFKRGGAYNEQFF.

CDR3 sequence: CASSARGLVAGELFF. The chain employs TRBV4-1 and TRBJ2-2; TCRdb's D call, TRBD2, is unchecked because there is no DNA. Germline loops: CDR1 MGHRA, CDR2 YSYEKL. The CDR3 contains 15 residues.

The chain employs TRBV6-5 and TRBJ2-2. This CDR3 contains 13 residues. Germline CDR1 MNHEY, CDR2 SVGAGI. The CDR3 sequence: CASGSTNTGELFF.

The rearrangement uses TRBV11-3 and TRBJ1-1; the D call from TCRdb, TRBD1, cannot be confirmed without DNA. The CDR3 is 17 residues long. From germline, CDR1 is SGHNT and CDR2 YENEEA. This CDR3 is CASSPRTGGVLNTEAFF.

CDR3 residues: CSVARDDTQYF. The J gene is TRBJ2-3, the V gene TRBV29-1; TCRdb's D call, TRBD1, is unchecked because there is no DNA. This CDR3 has 11 amino acids. Per germline, CDR1 SQVTM and CDR2 ANQGSEA.

V usage is TRBV7-2 and J usage is TRBJ2-1; no DNA is available, so the TRBD2 call from TCRdb remains unchecked. Germline lookup yields CDR1 SGHTA and CDR2 FQGNSA. This CDR3 has 17 amino acids. The CDR3 sequence is CASSLVSLAGNYNEQFF.

The chain carries TRBV29-1 and TRBJ2-1; TCRdb names TRBD2, which stays unverified in the absence of DNA. Germline lookup yields CDR1 SQVTM and CDR2 ANQGSEA. The CDR3 consists of 16 residues. The CDR3 sequence is CSVILPLRKSYNEQFF.

This sequence joins TRBV14 and TRBJ2-5. CDR1 and CDR2 from the germline V gene are SGHDN and FVKESK. This CDR3 comprises 16 residues. CDR3 amino acids: CASSPGLRIIEETQYF.

The gene calls are TRBV20-1 and TRBJ2-3; the TRBD1 assignment by TCRdb is unverifiable without DNA. The CDR3 totals 15 residues. CDR1 and CDR2 (germline): DFQATT, SNEGSKA (reference sequence). CDR3 sequence reads: CSARDGGWGTDTQYF.

V is TRBV11-2 and J is TRBJ2-1; TCRdb's assignment of TRBD2 cannot be checked, as there is no DNA. The CDR3 length is 16 residues. The germline gives CDR1 SGHAT, CDR2 FQNNGV. The CDR3 sequence: CASSSKLAGTHNEQFF. The full variable domain, completed using reference TRBV11-2 and TRBJ2-1, is EAGVAQSPRYKIIEKRQSVAFWCNPISGHATLYWYQQILGQGPKLLIQFQNNGVVDDSQLPKDRFSAERLKGVDSTLKIQPAKLEDSAVYLCASSSKLAGTHNEQFFGPGTRLTVL.

The V call is TRBV20-1, the J call TRBJ2-4; TCRdb's D call, TRBD2, is unchecked because there is no DNA. CDR3 length: 13 residues. Germline values: CDR1 DFQATT, CDR2 SNEGSKA (reference sequence). The CDR3 sequence is CSARDRRELTSYF.

The chain has TRBV10-3 and TRBJ2-3; TCRdb returns TRBD2, unconfirmable since there is no DNA. The CDR3 is 16 residues long. The germline gives CDR1 ENHRY, CDR2 SYGVKD. This chain's CDR3 is CAIRGLAGESTDTQYF.

The rearrangement links TRBV6-2 or TRBV6-3 to TRBJ2-5; the TCRdb call, TRBD2, lacks DNA for checking. CDR3 length: 15 amino acids. The germline V gene has CDR1 MNHEY and CDR2 SVGEGT. The CDR3 spells CAAQKGLAGGETQYF.

The genes are TRBV2 and TRBJ2-5; the TRBD1 assignment by TCRdb is unverifiable without DNA. Germline values: CDR1 SNHLY, CDR2 FYNNEI. CDR3 size: 11 residues. Here the CDR3 reads CASSEQGAQYF.

This chain links TRBV7-2 with TRBJ2-5; TCRdb indicates TRBD1, and absent DNA this call remains unverified. Looked up from germline, CDR1 is SGHTA and CDR2 is FQGNSA. The CDR3 contains 15 residues. CDR3 amino acids: CASSPHHGKQETQYF.

The chain joins TRBV3-1 to TRBJ1-1; the TCRdb call, TRBD1, lacks DNA for checking. Germline CDR1 reads LGHDT; CDR2 reads YNNKEL (reference sequence). The length of the CDR3 is 14 residues. The CDR3 here is CASSQAQGVTEAFF.

This rearrangement joins TRBV11-3 to TRBJ2-2; TCRdb calls TRBD2, which cannot be checked without DNA. Germline CDR1 SGHNT, CDR2 YENEEA. The CDR3 length is 18 residues. The CDR3 loop reads CASSLIPPSGTHTGELFF. Supplemented by reference TRBV11-3 and TRBJ2-2, the full variable domain reads EAGVVQSPRYKIIEKKQPVAFWCNPISGHNTLYWYLQNLGQGPELLIRYENEEAVDDSQLPKDRFSAERLKGVDSTLKIQPAELGDSAVYLCASSLIPPSGTHTGELFFGEGSRLTVL.

The genes are TRBV5-1 and TRBJ2-1; TCRdb reports TRBD2, a call that lacks DNA to check it against. The CDR3 length is 15 residues. Germline V gives CDR1 SGHRS, CDR2 YFSETQ. CDR3 protein: CASSLVGLGSNEQFF.

The chain couples TRBV29-1 to TRBJ2-1; checking the TCRdb D call of TRBD2 is not possible without DNA. The CDR3 has 15 residues. Germline CDR1 is SQVTM and CDR2 is ANQGSEA. The CDR3 spells CSVEDSVAGSGRQFF.

J is TRBJ1-2 and V is TRBV2; as DNA is missing, the TRBD1 call by TCRdb cannot be tested. The CDR3 totals 12 residues. Germline V gives CDR1 SNHLY, CDR2 FYNNEI. The CDR3 reads CASRRGTGGYTF.

V is TRBV7-7 and J is TRBJ1-1; TCRdb reports TRBD1, a call that lacks DNA to check it against. The CDR3 runs to 16 residues. The germline CDR1 and CDR2 sequences are SSHAT and FNYEAQ (reference sequence). This CDR3 is CASRPWQGAVGTEAFF.

V gene TRBV27 combines with J gene TRBJ2-1; TCRdb's D gene call, TRBD1, goes unchecked for lack of DNA. Germline assignment: CDR1 MNHEY and CDR2 SMNVEV (reference sequence). The CDR3 totals 18 residues. This CDR3 reads CASSYKTDRRVAWNEQFF.

The V call is TRBV5-1, the J call TRBJ2-1; TCRdb proposes TRBD2, but this gene call is untestable without DNA. The germline V gene has CDR1 SGHRS and CDR2 YFSETQ. This CDR3 has 15 amino acids. The CDR3 protein is CASSFLAGGLYEQFF.